A single sample is the source of the 32 T cell receptor beta chains below, sequenced in a study of somatic mutations in T cells in chronic GVHD. Clones were read by immunoSEQ multiplex PCR, and TCRdb kept only the in-frame ones, dropping some. The table includes about 14,000 clones, approximately 80% detected once. Source material: Vbeta20-negative CD4+ T cells from blood. These receptors originate from a male patient in his fifties or sixties with chronic graft-versus-host disease. Some T cells may be graft donor cells.

V and J are TRBV6-5 and TRBJ2-7, with a possible D match to TRBD2 (6 bases). The CDR3 length is 15 residues. Germline V gene lookup returns CDR1 MNHEY and CDR2 SVGAGI. Trimming stripped 0 bases from V and 0 bases from J, with 9 bases between. The CDR3 region has the DNA TGTGCCAGCAGTTACTCGGTAGCGGACTCCTACGAGCAGTACTTC. The encoded protein is CASSYSVADSYEQYF.

This chain connects TRBV7-2 to TRBJ2-2; 7 nucleotides match TRBD1. Germline CDR1 SGHTA, CDR2 FQGNSA. With V trimmed by 4 bases and J by 1 base, 0 bases remained unmatched. The CDR3 covers 14 residues. CDR3 sequence reads: CASSWDRNTGELFF. In DNA form, the CDR3 reads TGTGCCAGCAGCTGGGACAGGAACACCGGGGAGCTGTTTTTT. The full variable domain, in which reference TRBV7-2 and TRBJ2-2 provide the parts outside the CDR3, is GAGVSQSPSNKVTEKGKDVELRCDPISGHTALYWYRQSLGQGLEFLIYFQGNSAPDKSGLPSDRFSAERTGGSVSTLTIQRTQQEDSAVYLCASSWDRNTGELFFGEGSRLTVL.

The chain uses TRBV9 and TRBJ2-5; 8 nucleotides match TRBD2. The CDR3 runs to 14 residues. The trim removed 2 bases at V and 5 bases at J, leaving 5 bases unmatched. Germline V gene lookup returns CDR1 SGDLS and CDR2 YYNGEE. CDR3 sequence reads: CASSVGTRMETQYF. The CDR3 nucleotides are TGTGCCAGCAGCGTGGGGACTAGAATGGAGACCCAGTACTTC.

The gene calls are TRBV9 and TRBJ2-3, with D maybe TRBD2 (6 bases). CDR1 is SGDLS, CDR2 YYNGEE, per germline. This CDR3 has 14 residues. Trimming took off 2 bases at V and 5 bases at J, with 12 bases between the two ends. The CDR3: CASSVTVGGDTQYF. The CDR3 nucleotides read TGTGCCAGCAGCGTTACAGTGGGAGGAGATACGCAGTATTTT.

This clone was detected a few times. The chain links TRBV6-5 to TRBJ1-2; D gene unclear. The V gene lost 2 bases and the J gene lost 4 bases, with 11 bases spanning the gap. This CDR3 has 14 amino acids. The germline CDR1 and CDR2 sequences are MNHEY and SVGAGI. CDR3 loop: CASSYGRGFYGYTF. The CDR3 bases are TGTGCCAGCAGTTACGGGCGGGGTTTCTATGGCTACACCTTC.

This clone was seen only a few times. The chain carries TRBV7-9 and TRBJ2-5, with D unclear. CDR1 SEHNR and CDR2 FQNEAQ come from the germline V gene (reference sequence). Trimming took 3 bases from V and 5 from J, leaving 4 bases between them. CDR3 size: 11 residues. The DNA for the CDR3 is TGTGCCAGCAGCTTTTCGGAGACCCAGTACTTC. It is translated as CASSFSETQYF. The full variable domain, completed using reference TRBV7-9 and TRBJ2-5, is DTGVSQNPRHKITKRGQNVTFRCDPISEHNRLYWYRQTLGQGPEFLTYFQNEAQLEKSRLLSDRFSAERPKGSFSTLEIQRTEQGDSAMYLCASSFSETQYFGPGTRLLVL.

The chain employs TRBV28 and TRBJ1-2, with TRBD1 as a possible D gene (5 bases). V was shortened by 8 bases and J by 2 bases, with 12 bases between the two germline ends. Germline assignment: CDR1 MDHEN and CDR2 SYDVKM. The CDR3 runs to 13 residues. The CDR3 DNA sequence: TGTGCCAGCGTGGGGCAGGACAACTATGGCTACACCTTC. Translating it yields CASVGQDNYGYTF.

The chain employs TRBV19 and TRBJ2-6, with D possibly matching TRBD2 (5 bases). The CDR3 contains 17 residues. Germline CDR1 is LNHDA and CDR2 is SQIVND (reference sequence). Trimming cost V 3 bases and J 0 bases, with 12 bases left between them. CDR3 region: CASSILGGLSGANVLTF. Here the CDR3 DNA reads TGTGCCAGTAGTATCTTAGGCGGGCTCTCTGGGGCCAACGTCCTGACTTTC. Together with reference TRBV19 and TRBJ2-6, the CDR3 gives the full variable domain: DGGITQSPKYLFRKEGQNVTLSCEQNLNHDAMYWYRQDPGQGLRLIYYSQIVNDFQKGDIAEGYSVSREKKESFPLTVTSAQKNPTAFYLCASSILGGLSGANVLTFGAGSRLTVL.

The chain uses TRBV5-4 and TRBJ2-6, with 8 bases that match TRBD2. V gave up 0 bases and J gave up 0 bases; unmatched junction bases: 2. Germline loops: CDR1 SGHNT, CDR2 YYREEE (reference sequence). The CDR3 extends over 17 amino acids. CDR3 protein: CASSLVRGGSGANVLTF. The DNA of the CDR3 is TGTGCCAGCAGCTTGGTACGGGGGGGCTCTGGGGCCAACGTCCTGACTTTC.

The chain uses TRBV19 and TRBJ2-7; 7 bases align to TRBD2. This CDR3 has 13 amino acids. With V trimmed by 3 bases and J by 4 bases, 3 bases remained unmatched. Germline lookup yields CDR1 LNHDA and CDR2 SQIVND (reference sequence). Here the CDR3 DNA reads TGTGCCAGTAGTATGGGGGAGGGGTACGAGCAGTACTTC. Amino acids: CASSMGEGYEQYF.

This chain uses TRBV18 with TRBJ2-7; 12 positions match TRBD1. The CDR3 covers 17 residues. Germline loops: CDR1 KGHSH, CDR2 LQKENI. V lost 2 bases to trimming and J lost 7 bases; unmatched junction nucleotides: 12. The CDR3 sequence is CASSPSRPGQGAGEQYF. In DNA, the CDR3 is TGTGCCAGCTCACCATCGCGCCCGGGACAGGGGGCAGGGGAGCAGTACTTC.

This clone was observed once. This chain connects TRBV28 to TRBJ1-1; 9 nucleotides align to TRBD1. Germline V gene sequence: CDR1 MDHEN, CDR2 SYDVKM. This CDR3 region has 14 residues. J lost 1 base, V lost 10 bases, and 7 bases had no gene match. CDR3 bases: TGTGCCACCCTGAAGGGACAGGGGAACACTGAAGCTTTCTTT. It specifies CATLKGQGNTEAFF.

The V and J genes are TRBV11-3 and TRBJ2-5, with a weak D call TRBD1 (6 bases). With 3 bases removed from V and 1 base from J, the gap between germline ends came to 15 bases. Germline V CDR1 and CDR2: SGHNT, YENEEA. The CDR3 contains 16 residues. In DNA form, the CDR3 reads TGTGCCAGCAGCTTTCGGCAGGGGCAAGGCCAAGAGACCCAGTACTTC. It translates to CASSFRQGQGQETQYF. The variable domain in full, with the rest retrieved from reference TRBV11-3 and TRBJ2-5, is EAGVVQSPRYKIIEKKQPVAFWCNPISGHNTLYWYLQNLGQGPELLIRYENEEAVDDSQLPKDRFSAERLKGVDSTLKIQPAELGDSAVYLCASSFRQGQGQETQYFGPGTRLLVL.

This clone has just one count. One end of the junction does not line up with germline, which may come from a read error. The chain couples TRBV7-2 to TRBJ2-7, with 9 nucleotides matching TRBD1. This CDR3 comprises 15 residues. The germline CDR1 and CDR2 sequences are SGHTA and FQGNSA. The CDR3 nucleotides read TGTGCCAGCAGCCTCGGGACAGGGATGTCCTCCGAGCAGTACTTC. Encoded protein: CASSLGTGMSSEQYF.

This chain connects TRBV6-5 to TRBJ2-2, with D possibly being TRBD1 (6 bases). Looked up from germline, CDR1 is MNHEY and CDR2 is SVGAGI. This CDR3 is 15 amino acids long. The ends were cut back, 6 bases at V and 4 bases at J, with 15 bases in the middle. The CDR3 sequence is CASSQPRGSTGELFF. The CDR3, as DNA: TGTGCCAGCAGCCAACCCAGGGGAAGCACCGGGGAGCTGTTTTTT.

The genes are TRBV10-3 and TRBJ2-6; D remains unclear. The ends were cut back, 9 bases at V and 0 bases at J, with 9 bases in the middle. The CDR3 consists of 14 residues. The V gene's germline CDR1 is ENHRY and CDR2 SYGVKD. CDR3 bases: TGTGCCATTCAAGAGAGCTCTGGGGCCAACGTCCTGACTTTC. Translation gives CAIQESSGANVLTF.

The V gene is TRBV7-3, the J gene TRBJ1-2; TRBD1 agrees at 7 bases. The CDR3 has 15 residues. J gave up 1 base and V 4 bases, and 6 bases lay outside the gene matches. CDR1 is SGHTA and CDR2 is FQGTGA in the germline V gene. The CDR3: CASSSTGAFNYGYTF. The DNA for the CDR3 is TGTGCCAGCAGCTCAACAGGGGCGTTTAACTATGGCTACACCTTC.

This chain links TRBV6-5 with TRBJ1-1; 8 bases map to TRBD1. Germline lookup yields CDR1 MNHEY and CDR2 SVGAGI. This CDR3 region has 14 residues. Trimming took 5 bases from V and 9 from J; bases not matched to a gene: 11. The CDR3 bases are TGTGCCAGCAGTGATTCAGGGGGCTGGGCCCAAGCTTTCTTT. Translation gives CASSDSGGWAQAFF.

This clone was counted a few times. The gene calls are TRBV6-1 and TRBJ2-1; 11 nucleotides agree with TRBD1. CDR3 length: 15 amino acids. Trimming at V came to 0 bases and at J to 10 bases, leaving 5 bases not matched to a gene. Germline V gives CDR1 MNHNS, CDR2 SASEGT. In DNA form, the CDR3 reads TGTGCCAGCAGTGAAGCGGGACAGGGGGAAGGGGAGCAGTTCTTC. Protein sequence: CASSEAGQGEGEQFF.

V gene TRBV10-3 combines with J gene TRBJ2-6; perhaps TRBD1 as D (5 bases). V was pared by 6 bases and J by 1 base, with 7 bases between. This CDR3 region has 14 residues. CDR1 and CDR2 (germline): ENHRY, SYGVKD. CDR3 DNA: TGTGCCATCAGCGACAGTTCTGGGGCCAACGTCCTGACTTTC. This encodes CAISDSSGANVLTF.

This clone appeared a few times. The rearrangement joins TRBV6-1 to TRBJ1-3, with D perhaps TRBD1 (6 bases). The germline V and J ends were trimmed by 1 base and 0 bases, with 7 bases remaining between them. The CDR3 contains 15 residues. Germline V gene data show CDR1 as MNHNS and CDR2 as SASEGT. The CDR3, as DNA: TGTGCCAGCAGTGAAGAGGACAGCTCTGGAAACACCATATATTTT. This encodes CASSEEDSSGNTIYF.

This clone was seen a few times. J is TRBJ2-2 and V is TRBV7-3; D is unresolved. Trimming removed 4 bases at V and 0 bases at J, with 12 bases between. This CDR3 contains 16 residues. Germline CDR1 reads SGHTA; CDR2 reads FQGTGA. In nucleotides, the CDR3 is TGTGCCAGCAGCTCTAACAGTAACGCGAACACCGGGGAGCTGTTTTTT. Amino acid sequence: CASSSNSNANTGELFF.

This chain connects TRBV11-2 to TRBJ1-4; no clear D gene. Trimming cost V 3 bases and J 6 bases, with 8 bases left between them. CDR3 length: 13 residues. In germline, CDR1 is SGHAT, CDR2 FQNNGV. The CDR3 DNA reads TGTGCCAGCAGCTTTTCGCGTTATGAAAAACTGTTTTTT. This gives the protein CASSFSRYEKLFF.

This clone has only one observation. This chain uses TRBV6-1 with TRBJ1-1; D may be TRBD1 (5 bases). Germline CDR1 is MNHNS and CDR2 is SASEGT. The CDR3 runs 15 residues. V was cut by 4 bases and J by 0 bases, with 12 bases left in between. CDR3 in DNA: TGTGCCAGCAGTGCCCCCGGGGGACTGAACACTGAAGCTTTCTTT. Its translation is CASSAPGGLNTEAFF.

The genes are TRBV5-6 and TRBJ2-7; TRBD2 might be the D (6 bases). Germline V gene data show CDR1 as SGHDT and CDR2 as YYEEEE. V lost 0 bases to trimming and J lost 4 bases, with 8 bases between them. This CDR3 is 13 amino acids long. CDR3 amino acids: CASSLGRVYEQYF. CDR3 sequence (DNA): TGTGCCAGCAGCTTGGGGAGGGTATACGAGCAGTACTTC.

The V and J genes are TRBV6-6 and TRBJ2-1; D call uncertain. V lost 4 bases to trimming and J lost 2 bases, with 6 bases between them. The CDR3 consists of 13 residues. Germline V gene lookup returns CDR1 MNHNY and CDR2 SVGAGI (reference sequence). The CDR3 reads CASSFTAYNEQFF. As DNA, the CDR3 is TGTGCCAGCAGTTTCACAGCCTACAATGAGCAGTTCTTC.

The V and J genes are TRBV2 and TRBJ2-2, with 8 bases identical to TRBD1. In germline, CDR1 is SNHLY, CDR2 FYNNEI. The CDR3 is 15 residues long. V lost 4 bases and J lost 3; bases outside the gene matches: 4. DNA for the CDR3: TGTGCCAGCAGTGCGACAGGGGCCGACACCGGGGAGCTGTTTTTT. It encodes CASSATGADTGELFF. The full variable domain, rest sourced from reference TRBV2 and TRBJ2-2, is EPEVTQTPSHQVTQMGQEVILRCVPISNHLYFYWYRQILGQKVEFLVSFYNNEISEKSEIFDDQFSVERPDGSNFTLKIRSTKLEDSAMYFCASSATGADTGELFFGEGSRLTVL.

This chain joins TRBV5-8 and TRBJ2-5; 13 nucleotides line up with TRBD2. Germline CDR1 and CDR2: SGHTS and YDEGEE. After removal of 0 bases from V and 0 bases from J, the junction contained 5 bases not matched to a gene. The CDR3 spans 18 residues. The CDR3 here is CASSLGGTSGEYQETQYF. The CDR3 DNA reads TGTGCCAGCAGCTTGGGGGGGACTAGCGGGGAGTACCAAGAGACCCAGTACTTC.

The J gene is TRBJ2-2, the V gene TRBV11-2; TRBD1 matches 7 bases. Germline V gene sequence: CDR1 SGHAT, CDR2 FQNNGV. This CDR3 has 15 amino acids. The ends lost 5 bases at V and 1 base at J; junction bases unmatched: 4. The CDR3 nucleotides are TGTGCCAGCAGCCAACAGGGGAGGAACACCGGGGAGCTGTTTTTT. Amino acids: CASSQQGRNTGELFF.

This rearrangement joins TRBV16 to TRBJ2-3; the D gene is possibly TRBD1 (6 bases). The V and J ends lost 0 bases and 0 bases respectively, with 10 bases between them. CDR1 is KGHSY and CDR2 is FQNENV in the germline V gene. CDR3 length: 16 residues. The CDR3 DNA reads as TGTGCCAGCAGCCAATCTGGCGGACAGAGCACAGATACGCAGTATTTT. Its protein is CASSQSGGQSTDTQYF.

This chain connects TRBV6-6 to TRBJ1-5; TRBD1 might be the D (6 bases). Germline CDR1 and CDR2: MNHNY and SVGAGI (reference sequence). V gave up 6 bases and J gave up 5 bases, with 11 bases separating them. This CDR3 is built from 13 residues. CDR3 sequence (DNA): TGTGCCAGCAGGGGGCACAGGGATCAGCCCCAGCATTTT. Translation gives CASRGHRDQPQHF.

The rearrangement links TRBV12-5 to TRBJ2-5; TRBD2 agrees at 8 bases. Gene TRBJ2-7 matches the end of the DNA better, so the J call may be wrong. The CDR3 runs to 16 residues. Germline-derived CDR1 and CDR2 are LGHNT and FRNRAP. The DNA of the CDR3 is TGTGCTAGTGGTCGCTATCAGGCGGGAGGCCCCTACGAGCAGTACTTC. Translating gives CASGRYQAGGPYEQYF.